The 32 T cell receptor beta chains below come from one sample, sequenced in a study of tissue T cells after allogeneic stem cell transplantation. Produced via immunoSEQ multiplex PCR; TCRdb's table is partial and in-frame only. The table includes roughly 51,000 clones, approximately 70% detected once. What was sequenced was sorted cells pooled from one or two spleens. All receptors derive from a pool of C57BL/6 mice in good health.

Worth noting for this clone: Mouse names are used for the genes. The DNA ends 1 residue before the CDR3 does, and the rest of the CDR3 is filled in from the germline J gene. V and J are TRBV16 and TRBJ1-1; unclear D gene. CDR3 length: 12 residues. CDR1 and CDR2 from the germline V gene are SGHSA and FRNQAP. V was shortened by 2 bases and J by 6 bases, with 7 bases between the two germline ends. The sequenced part of the CDR3 DNA is TGTGCAAGCAGCTTACGGGGTTCAGAAGTCTTC. Translating gives CASSLRGSEVF. The whole CDR3 reads CASSLRGSEVFF. Variable domain in full (rest from reference TRBV16 and TRBJ1-1): NAGVIQTPRHKVTGKGQEATLWCEPISGHSAVFWYRQTIVQGLEFLTYFRNQAPIDDSGMPKERFSAQMPNQSHSTLKIQSTQPQDSAVYLCASSLRGSEVFFGKGTRLTVV.

Worth noting for this clone: Gene names and germline match the mouse. Read data end 1 residue before the CDR3 end; the end is taken from the germline J gene. The genes are TRBV13-2 and TRBJ2-7, with D uncertain. Per germline, CDR1 NNHNN and CDR2 SYGAGS (reference sequence). The CDR3 is made up of 10 amino acids. Trimming took 1 base from V and 7 from J, leaving 3 bases between them. The CDR3 DNA, read in part, is TGTGCCAGCGGTGATACAGAACAGTAC. Protein: CASGDTEQY. The whole CDR3 sequence reads CASGDTEQYF.

As concerns this clone: The gene symbols are mouse symbols. The read ends 1 residue shy of where the CDR3 ends; the end is completed using the germline J gene. The V and J genes are TRBV13-2 and TRBJ2-1; 9 bases line up with TRBD2. J was trimmed by 5 bases and V by 3 bases; bases with no gene match: 3. The CDR3 loop spans 14 amino acids. Germline V gene lookup returns CDR1 NNHNN and CDR2 SYGAGS (reference sequence). The sequenced CDR3 bases are TGTGCCAGCGGTGCCCGGACTGGGGATGCTGAGCAGTTC. The encoded protein is CASGARTGDAEQF. The complete CDR3 sequence is CASGARTGDAEQFF.

Details on this clone: The gene names given are mouse names. The chain's CDR3 is CTCSAVRTGGEISNERLFF. CDR3 DNA (partial): TGCACCTGCAGTGCAGTGCGTACAGGGGGAGAAATTTCCAACGAAAGATTATTT. The chain uses TRBV1 and TRBJ1-4, with 8 bases lining up with TRBD1. Read data end 1 residue before the CDR3 end; the end is taken from the germline J gene. Trimming at V came to 1 base and at J to 0 bases, leaving 10 bases not matched to a gene. Germline CDR1 is NSQYPW and CDR2 is LRSPGD (reference sequence). This CDR3 contains 19 residues.

Notes on this clone: Gene names follow the mouse nomenclature. The read ends 1 residue early relative to the CDR3; the germline J gene fills the gap. The chain has TRBV3 and TRBJ2-7; 7 positions match TRBD1. This CDR3 contains 13 residues. Germline-derived CDR1 and CDR2 are SNHLY and FYNGKV (reference sequence). J gave up 4 bases and V 1 base, and 1 base lay outside the gene matches. CDR3 DNA, as far as it was read: TGTGCCAGCAGCTTAGAGGGACAGTATGAACAGTAC. Translation: CASSLEGQYEQY. The whole CDR3 region reads CASSLEGQYEQYF.

Of note for this clone: The listed genes are named as in mouse. The read halts 1 residue ahead of the CDR3 end, with the missing end drawn from the germline J gene. The chain employs TRBV13-3 and TRBJ2-2; 10 bases line up with TRBD2. Germline trimming cut 2 bases from V and 0 bases from J; bases unmatched to any gene: 1. This CDR3 region has 16 residues. Germline V gene lookup returns CDR1 NNHDY and CDR2 SYVADS. Here the CDR3 reads CASSDWGGPNTGQLYF. The sequenced part of the CDR3 DNA is TGTGCCAGCAGTGACTGGGGGGGCCCAAACACCGGGCAGCTCTAC.

A remark on this clone: Gene names follow the mouse nomenclature. The read comes to an end 1 residue before the CDR3 does, leaving the germline J gene to fill in the end. The chain has TRBV2 and TRBJ1-3, with 8 bases that match TRBD1. CDR1 and CDR2 from the germline V gene are LGHNA and YSYQKL. The CDR3 loop spans 16 amino acids. J was trimmed by 2 bases and V by 1 base; bases with no gene match: 4. Partial CDR3 DNA: TGTGCCAGCAGCCAAGCCTGGACAGGGACTGGAAATACGCTCTAT. Translation gives CASSQAWTGTGNTLY. The full CDR3 reads CASSQAWTGTGNTLYF.

Comment on this clone: Gene names and germline refer to mouse. Read coverage stops 1 residue before the CDR3 terminus; the germline J gene supplies the remainder. This rearrangement joins TRBV31 to TRBJ2-3; D perhaps matches TRBD2 (6 bases). The germline V gene encodes CDR1 GKSSPN and CDR2 SITVG. The CDR3 consists of 15 residues. V shed 0 bases and J shed 0 bases, with 10 bases lying between them. Partial CDR3 DNA: TGTGCCTGGAGTCTCCGGGGACTCAGTGCAGAAACGCTGTAT. Translated, it gives CAWSLRGLSAETLY. The whole CDR3 is CAWSLRGLSAETLYF.

As for this clone: The genes and germline here are from mouse. From the germline J gene comes the end of the CDR3, since the read stops 1 residue before it. V is TRBV12-1 and J is TRBJ1-2, with no clear D. Germline V gene sequence: CDR1 SGHSN, CDR2 HYEKVE. This CDR3 is 14 amino acids long. The V and J ends lost 1 base and 0 bases respectively, with 8 bases between them. CDR3 bases read: TGTGCCAGCTCTCTACACAATGCAAACTCCGACTACACC. Translating it yields CASSLHNANSDYT. The complete CDR3 sequence is CASSLHNANSDYTF.

In regard to this clone: Genes and germline come from the mouse. The DNA read from the CDR3 is TGTGCCTGGAGTCTATCTGGGGGGAGGGAACAGTAC. As protein: CAWSLSGGREQY. The CDR3 in full is CAWSLSGGREQYF. This chain joins TRBV31 and TRBJ2-7; 8 bases map to TRBD2. The read ends 1 residue shy of where the CDR3 ends; the end is completed using the germline J gene. CDR1 is GKSSPN and CDR2 is SITVG in the germline V gene. The J segment lost 7 bases and the V segment lost 0 bases, leaving 5 bases of the junction unmatched. This CDR3 contains 13 residues. The entire variable domain, with the rest obtained from reference TRBV31 and TRBJ2-7, is as follows: AQTIHQWPVAEIKAVGSPLSLGCTIKGKSSPNLYWYWQATGGTLQQLFYSITVGQVESVVQLNLSASRPKDDQFILSTEKLLLSHSGFYLCAWSLSGGREQYFGPGTRLTVL.

A word on this clone: Gene labels here are mouse ones. Read data end 1 residue before the CDR3 end; the end is taken from the germline J gene. J is TRBJ1-4 and V is TRBV13-3; D possibly corresponds to TRBD1 (6 bases). This CDR3 spans 15 amino acids. V was clipped by 3 bases and J by 0 bases, with 9 bases between them. The germline V gene has CDR1 NNHDY and CDR2 SYVADS. The covered CDR3 bases are TGTGCCAGCAGTGGGACAGAAATTTCCAACGAAAGATTATTT. Encoded protein: CASSGTEISNERLF. The full CDR3 protein reads CASSGTEISNERLFF.

About this clone itself: Mouse germline and gene names are used. The DNA ends 1 residue before the CDR3 does, and the rest of the CDR3 is filled in from the germline J gene. The chain recombines TRBV24 with TRBJ2-1; the match to TRBD1 covers 9 bases. Germline loops: CDR1 KGHTA, CDR2 FRNEEI. The CDR3 spans 16 residues. Trimming at V came to 6 bases and at J to 1 base, leaving 7 bases not matched to a gene. The part of the CDR3 DNA that was read is TGTGCCAGCAGCCCTACAGGGGGCCAAAACTATGCTGAGCAGTTC. Amino acid sequence: CASSPTGGQNYAEQF. The full CDR3 sequence reads CASSPTGGQNYAEQFF.

With regard to this clone: The germline and genes are mouse ones. The read terminates 1 residue ahead of where the CDR3 ends, so the germline J gene completes it. V and J are TRBV2 and TRBJ2-5; 8 bases map to TRBD2. J gave up 4 bases and V 0 bases, and 6 bases lay outside the gene matches. The length of the CDR3 is 16 residues. Germline CDR1 and CDR2: LGHNA and YSYQKL. CDR3 residues: CASSQDKNWGKDTQYF. CDR3 DNA (partial): TGTGCCAGCAGCCAAGATAAAAACTGGGGGAAAGACACCCAGTAC.

Of note for this clone: These gene names are mouse names. Sequencing ends 1 residue short of the CDR3 end; the germline J gene provides the rest. The genes are TRBV16 and TRBJ2-2; D gene uncertain. The CDR3 extends over 14 amino acids. V was trimmed by 0 bases and J by 0 bases, leaving 2 bases between them. CDR1 and CDR2 from the germline V gene are SGHSA and FRNQAP. The CDR3 loop is CASSLEPNTGQLYF. CDR3 DNA (partial): TGTGCAAGCAGCTTAGAACCAAACACCGGGCAGCTCTAC.

As to this clone: The gene names here belong to mouse. The DNA ends 1 residue before the CDR3 does, and the rest of the CDR3 is filled in from the germline J gene. The V call is TRBV12-2, the J call TRBJ2-5; no definite D call. V lost 0 bases and J lost 0, with 6 bases in between. The V gene's germline CDR1 is SGHLS and CDR2 HYDKME. The CDR3 sequence is 14 residues long. CDR3 protein: CASSLALNQDTQYF. The CDR3 DNA, read in part, is TGTGCCAGCTCTCTCGCCCTTAACCAAGACACCCAGTAC.

On this clone: Gene names and germline match the mouse. The read ends 1 residue early relative to the CDR3; the germline J gene fills the gap. This rearrangement joins TRBV13-1 to TRBJ2-5; 8 bases match TRBD2. CDR1 and CDR2 from the germline V gene are NSHNY and SYGAGN. CDR3 size: 15 residues. Unmatched junction bases numbered 3, after V lost 3 bases and J lost 0 bases. The covered CDR3 bases are TGTGCCAGCAGTGGACTGGGGTATAACCAAGACACCCAGTAC. Its protein is CASSGLGYNQDTQY. The whole CDR3 is CASSGLGYNQDTQYF.

In the case of this clone: The gene names given are mouse names. CDR3 DNA, as far as it was read: TGTGCCAGCAGGGACAGTTATAACAACCAGGCTCCGCTT. This sequence encodes CASRDSYNNQAPL. The CDR3 in full is CASRDSYNNQAPLF. V is TRBV13-1 and J is TRBJ1-5; the D gene is possibly TRBD1 (6 bases). The observed sequence ends 1 residue before the CDR3 terminus, with the missing tail filled in from the germline J gene. Per germline, CDR1 NSHNY and CDR2 SYGAGN. The CDR3 runs to 14 residues. Trimming stripped 5 bases from V and 0 bases from J, with 9 bases between.

On this clone itself: Gene names are mouse gene names. The read comes to an end 1 residue before the CDR3 does, leaving the germline J gene to fill in the end. This chain joins TRBV3 and TRBJ2-3; either TRBD1 or TRBD2 may fit D (5 bases each). The CDR3 is 13 residues long. With 5 bases removed from V and 0 bases from J, the gap between germline ends came to 6 bases. Germline lookup yields CDR1 SNHLY and CDR2 FYNGKV (reference sequence). The CDR3 spells CASSRDSAETLYF. The sequenced part of the CDR3 DNA is TGTGCCAGCAGCCGGGACAGTGCAGAAACGCTGTAT.

About this clone itself: Here the gene names and germline are mouse. Coverage ceases 1 residue before the CDR3 finishes, and the germline J gene fills in the end. The chain employs TRBV2 and TRBJ1-1; the match to TRBD1 covers 7 bases. CDR1 and CDR2 (germline): LGHNA, YSYQKL. This CDR3 has 14 amino acids. The junction had 1 base not matched to a gene; V was cut back by 2 bases and J by 1 base. The CDR3: CASSQRQGNTEVFF. The DNA read from the CDR3 is TGTGCCAGCAGCCAAAGACAGGGAAACACAGAAGTCTTC.

About this clone: Any gene name here is a mouse gene name. The CDR3 is CASSDLGANTEVFF. CDR3 bases read: TGTGCCAGCAGTGATTTGGGGGCAAACACAGAAGTCTTC. The V gene is TRBV13-3, the J gene TRBJ1-1; maybe TRBD1 (5 bases). The sequenced fragment ends 1 residue before the CDR3 boundary, so the rest is inferred from the germline J gene. The length of the CDR3 is 14 residues. Trimming cost V 1 base and J 0 bases, with 7 bases left between them. CDR1 NNHDY and CDR2 SYVADS come from the germline V gene.

About this clone itself: The gene names given are mouse names. With the read ending 1 residue before the CDR3 end, the germline J gene is used to fill in that end. V is TRBV15 and J is TRBJ2-5, with TRBD1 identical over 10 bases. Trimming cost V 5 bases and J 4 bases; bases outside gene matches: 0. Germline CDR1 is SGHND and CDR2 is FRSKSL. This CDR3 has 13 residues. CDR3 region: CASSGTGEDTQYF. The sequenced CDR3 bases are TGTGCCAGCAGTGGGACAGGGGAAGACACCCAGTAC.

This clone was seen more than once but under ten times. Genes and germline come from the mouse. CDR3: CASSQDRWDQQYF. CDR3 DNA (partial): TGTGCCAGCAGCCAAGATAGGTGGGATCAACAGTAC. The V gene is TRBV2, the J gene TRBJ2-7; no clear D gene. The CDR3 is cut off 1 residue early in the read; its end comes from the germline J gene. The CDR3 has 13 residues. Trimming left V 0 bases short and J 8 bases short, with 11 bases between. Germline lookup yields CDR1 LGHNA and CDR2 YSYQKL.

Of note for this clone: Gene names and germline match the mouse. The read is 1 residue too short to cover the CDR3 end, so that end is filled in from the germline J gene. The chain carries TRBV13-1 and TRBJ1-6, with no clear D. TRBJ1-6 is filed as an ORF, its function uncertain. Per germline, CDR1 NSHNY and CDR2 SYGAGN. This CDR3 comprises 13 residues. Trimming left V 1 base short and J 4 bases short, with 3 bases between. CDR3 DNA (partial): TGTGCCAGCAGTGATCAGTATAATTCGCCCCTCTAC. This translates into CASSDQYNSPLY. The full CDR3 is CASSDQYNSPLYF.

For this clone: Gene names denote mouse genes. Sequencing ends 1 residue short of the CDR3 end; the germline J gene provides the rest. The chain links TRBV13-2 to TRBJ1-5; 10 nucleotides align to TRBD1. This CDR3 is built from 13 residues. The V and J ends lost 5 bases and 8 bases, in that order; junction bases with no gene match: 4. CDR1 NNHNN and CDR2 SYGAGS come from the germline V gene (reference sequence). CDR3: CASGDRGRKAPLF. CDR3 bases read: TGTGCCAGCGGCGACAGGGGGCGCAAGGCTCCGCTT.

Turning to this clone: Germline and genes: mouse. Read data end 1 residue before the CDR3 end; the end is taken from the germline J gene. The V gene is TRBV20, the J gene TRBJ1-4; D remains unclear. Germline values: CDR1 GFQATS, CDR2 STVNSAI. The V gene lost 3 bases and the J gene lost 1 base, with 0 bases spanning the gap. The CDR3 is 11 residues long. CDR3 sequence: CGASSNERLFF. Incomplete CDR3 DNA: TGTGGTGCTAGTTCCAACGAAAGATTATTT.

As concerns this clone: The listed genes are named as in mouse. The CDR3 is cut off 1 residue early in the read; its end comes from the germline J gene. The V and J genes are TRBV21 and TRBJ1-5; D uncertain. TRBV21 is designated an ORF whose function remains uncertain. The CDR3 spans 14 residues. With 6 bases removed from V and 0 bases from J, the gap between germline ends came to 9 bases. CDR3 residues: CASSRPGNNQAPLF. The sequenced CDR3 bases are TGTGCTAGCAGCAGACCAGGTAACAACCAGGCTCCGCTT.

Details on this clone: The gene symbols are mouse symbols. The CDR3 end falls 1 residue outside the read, so it is completed with the germline J gene. This chain connects TRBV1 to TRBJ2-7; D is unresolved. This CDR3 is 12 amino acids long. Per the germline V gene, CDR1 is NSQYPW and CDR2 is LRSPGD (reference sequence). V was pared by 0 bases and J by 6 bases, with 6 bases between. The CDR3 reads CTCSADDPEQYF. The CDR3 bases that were read are TGCACCTGCAGTGCAGATGACCCTGAACAGTAC.

On this clone itself: Mouse names are used for the genes. The CDR3 reads CASRYWGKNTLYF. Incomplete CDR3 DNA: TGTGCCAGCAGATACTGGGGGAAAAACACCTTGTAC. The gene calls are TRBV13-3 and TRBJ2-4, with TRBD2 matching over 8 bases. The read comes to an end 1 residue before the CDR3 does, leaving the germline J gene to fill in the end. This CDR3 region has 13 residues. From germline, CDR1 is NNHDY and CDR2 SYVADS. J lost 4 bases, V lost 5 bases, and 3 bases had no gene match.

This clone was recorded once. Gene names refer to mouse genes. The CDR3 is cut off 1 residue early in the read; its end comes from the germline J gene. The rearrangement links TRBV13-3 to TRBJ2-1, with D uncertain. The CDR3 runs 12 residues. Trimming left V 0 bases short and J 8 bases short, with 6 bases between. Germline CDR1 reads NNHDY; CDR2 reads SYVADS. Incomplete CDR3 DNA: TGTGCCAGCAGTGATGCGAGGACTGAGCAGTTC. Translating it yields CASSDARTEQF. Given in full, the CDR3 is CASSDARTEQFF.

For this clone: Mouse gene names apply. The sequence runs out 1 residue before the end of the CDR3; the remainder is reconstructed from the germline J gene. V gene TRBV31 combines with J gene TRBJ2-7, with TRBD2 matching over 11 bases. The CDR3 runs to 14 residues. The germline V gene has CDR1 GKSSPN and CDR2 SITVG. Trimming took 1 base from V and 2 from J; bases not matched to a gene: 1. The CDR3 region is CAWSRDWGPYEQYF. The sequenced part of the CDR3 DNA is TGTGCCTGGAGTCGGGACTGGGGGCCCTATGAACAGTAC.

A note on this clone: Gene and germline names: mouse. The CDR3 extends 1 residue past the end of the read, so its final part is completed from the germline J gene. This chain connects TRBV13-1 to TRBJ1-1; a possible D gene is TRBD1 (6 bases). Germline V gene data show CDR1 as NSHNY and CDR2 as SYGAGN. The V gene lost 5 bases and the J gene lost 0 bases, with 14 bases spanning the gap. The length of the CDR3 is 15 residues. The sequenced CDR3 bases are TGTGCCAGCAGACCTACAGGGAGGGCAAACACAGAAGTCTTC. Residues: CASRPTGRANTEVF. The full CDR3 sequence reads CASRPTGRANTEVFF.

In the case of this clone: Genes here carry mouse names. The CDR3 extends 1 residue past the end of the read, so its final part is completed from the germline J gene. Within the sample, other DNA sequences also encode this same CDR3. The chain couples TRBV19 to TRBJ2-2; D is unresolved. Germline assignment: CDR1 FNHDT and CDR2 SITEND (reference sequence). The CDR3 runs 14 residues. V lost 2 bases, J lost 1 base, and 6 bases lay in between. The DNA read from the CDR3 is TGTGCCAGCAGTATTCGGGAAAACACCGGGCAGCTCTAC. The encoded protein is CASSIRENTGQLY. The whole CDR3 sequence reads CASSIRENTGQLYF. The complete variable domain, with remaining parts taken from reference TRBV19 and TRBJ2-2, reads GGIITQTPKFLIGQEGQKLTLKCQQNFNHDTMYWYRQDSGKGLRLIYYSITENDLQKGDLSEGYDASREKKSSFSLTVTSAQKNEMAVFLCASSIRENTGQLYFGEGSKLTVL.